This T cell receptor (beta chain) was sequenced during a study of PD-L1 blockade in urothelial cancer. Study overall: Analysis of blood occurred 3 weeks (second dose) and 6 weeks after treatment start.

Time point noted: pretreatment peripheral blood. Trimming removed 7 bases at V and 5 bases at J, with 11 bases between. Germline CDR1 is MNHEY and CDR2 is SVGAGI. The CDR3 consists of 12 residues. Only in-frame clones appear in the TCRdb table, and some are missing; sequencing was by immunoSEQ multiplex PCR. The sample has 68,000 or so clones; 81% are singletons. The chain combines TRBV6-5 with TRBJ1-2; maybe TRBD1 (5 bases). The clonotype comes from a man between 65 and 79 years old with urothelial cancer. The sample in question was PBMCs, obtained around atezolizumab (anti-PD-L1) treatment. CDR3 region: CASTTSGYGYTF. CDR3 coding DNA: TGTGCCAGCACCACCTCAGGGTATGGCTACACCTTC.